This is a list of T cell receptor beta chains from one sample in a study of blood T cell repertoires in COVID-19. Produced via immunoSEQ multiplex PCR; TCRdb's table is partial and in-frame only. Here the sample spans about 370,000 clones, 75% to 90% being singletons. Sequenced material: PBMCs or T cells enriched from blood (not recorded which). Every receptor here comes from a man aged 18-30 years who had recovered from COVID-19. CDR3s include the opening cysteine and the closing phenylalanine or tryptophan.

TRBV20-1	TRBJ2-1	CSASDRFSYNEQFF
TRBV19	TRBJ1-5	CASSIDDRINQPQHF
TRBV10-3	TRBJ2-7	CAISGREKGLEQYF
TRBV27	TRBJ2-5	CASRLISDWETQYF
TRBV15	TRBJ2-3	CATSRDGQGTDTQYF
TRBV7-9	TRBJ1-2	CASSPIPGRGGKENYGYTF
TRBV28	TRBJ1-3	CASTGSSGNTIYF
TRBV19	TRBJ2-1	CATKPGQVYNEQFF
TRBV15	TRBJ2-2	CATSRVGQGRPSNTGELFF
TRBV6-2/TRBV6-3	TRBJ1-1	CASSGDIEAFF
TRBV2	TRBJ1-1	CASRKLGTPNTEAFF
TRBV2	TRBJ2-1	CASSTTSGSVNEQFF
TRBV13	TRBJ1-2	CASSQDQRGYTF
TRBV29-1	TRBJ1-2	CSVREYQGRNYGYTF